This T cell receptor (beta chain) appears in the sequencing data of a study of T cell responses to AZD1222 COVID-19 vaccine. About the research overall: Researchers grouped second doses given at about 4 or about 12 weeks into one pool. Study-level findings and limits: Clonal diversity may have been underestimated, and the donors were mostly white British, with more females than males. The reported proportion of spike-specific TCRs targeting unmutated variant regions was nearly half.

A note on this clone: Its antigen is currently unknown.

The V gene lost 3 bases and the J gene lost 1 base, with 12 bases spanning the gap. Germline CDR1 reads LNHDA; CDR2 reads SQIVND (reference sequence). The CDR3 consists of 15 residues. The data were produced by immunoSEQ multiplex PCR, yet TCRdb's version contains in-frame clones alone and is incomplete. The sample carries 90,000 to 95,000 clones, roughly 93% recorded once. The sequences come from peripheral blood, collected on day 0 of AZD1222 vaccination. The V gene is TRBV19, the J gene TRBJ1-1; D gene unclear. This receptor was taken from an adult in good health. CDR3 sequence reads: CASSIGAGGNTEAFF. The CDR3 DNA sequence: TGTGCCAGTAGTATCGGAGCAGGCGGGAACACTGAAGCTTTCTTT.